This TCR beta chain was recovered during a study of blood T cell repertoires in COVID-19. Across the study: T cells, B-cell-depleted T cells, or PBMCs supplied cDNA or gDNA.

In the authors' methods: Amplification with reference gene primers provided the estimates of nucleated cell counts. Here immunoSEQ multiplex PCR was the method, and the copy in TCRdb shows in-frame clones only, minus some. Clone size and V and J calls were adopted from that table, with D and trimming inferred from the DNA. Among about 74,000 clones, around 86% were seen once, and the ten largest hold 25% to 35%. In germline, CDR1 is MGHRA, CDR2 YSYEKL. This CDR3 spans 14 amino acids. The V gene lost 2 bases and the J gene lost 2 bases, with 7 bases spanning the gap. This TCR was sampled from an elderly woman with active or convalescent COVID-19. The chain links TRBV4-1 to TRBJ2-4; a possible D gene is TRBD2 (5 bases). Sequences were obtained from peripheral blood. The CDR3 nucleotides are TGCGCCAGCAGCCAACCCGGGACCAAAAACATTCAGTACTTC. This translates into CASSQPGTKNIQYF.